This TCR beta chain is drawn from a study of blood T cell repertoires in COVID-19 (dated by TCRdb to the early 2020s). In the study overall: Samples covering the acute and convalescent phases of COVID-19 were provided by collaborators in the United States, Italy and Spain. The repertoires were released in a freely available public database intended as a resource for research on the immune response to SARS-CoV-2. Where HLA class I and class II types were available, the types were taken from metadata supplied by the sample provider, not from assay-based typing. Nearly every sample came with metadata listing a de-identified subject ID, COVID-19 status, age in years and sex. The material from the prospective study consisted of cDNA or gDNA derived from T cells, B-cell-depleted T cells, or PBMCs. The dataset comprised deeply sampled blood TCRbeta repertoires from subjects exposed to, actively infected with, or recovered from COVID-19. The samples were drawn from two sources: the first 160 participants of the ongoing ImmuneRACE study, and 1,254 subjects contributed by 6 global collaborators. Paper-wide results and their limitations: Clinical and demographic metadata were provided uncurated, with the amount varying by source and participant.

The collaborating institutions used their own protocols to collect whole blood in K2EDTA tubes. For TCRbeta analysis, collaborators shipped samples as frozen whole blood, isolated PBMCs, or DNA extracted from either of those sample types. In regard to this clone: Its antigen is unknown. The record has no base qualities; no much larger clone is one base away.

The immunoSEQ Assay, a bias-controlled multiplex PCR, was used to amplify TCRbeta CDR3 regions from genomic DNA. On the study's bioinformatics: The number of nucleated cells in each sample was estimated from the amplification of reference gene primers within the assay. Sequence reads were collapsed and filtered to measure the absolute abundance of every unique TCRbeta CDR3 rearrangement. For each sample, productive Simpson clonality was calculated as the square root of Simpson's diversity index over productive rearrangements. As stored in TCRdb, this immuneACCESS dataset retains in-frame rearrangements with V and J assigned. A fraction of the clones does not appear; measured against another copy, unresolved V genes explain less than half of the discrepancy, and the remainder lacks a known reason. The V and J calls and the clone size are those of that table, but D and trimming were determined from the DNA. Here the sample has 100,000 to 150,000 clones; around four fifths occur a single time. Roughly 12% of the sample goes to the ten largest clones.

Sequencing was performed on peripheral blood. This TCR was recovered from a man in his sixties with acute or convalescent COVID-19.

DNA sequence: TGTGCCAGCAGCCAGAATGAGGGTCAGCCCCAGCATTTT. This encodes CASSQNEGQPQHF. The rearranged segments are TRBV7-3 and TRBJ1-5; the D gene cannot be resolved reliably. The germline V gene provides CDR1 SGHTA and CDR2 FQGTGA. V drops 5 bases and J drops 6 bases, leaving 11 bases in between. The CDR3 starts with the cysteine, ends with the phenylalanine, and has 13 residues. The retained sequence is limited to the CDR3, 39 bases, with the frame set at the first base.